This T cell receptor beta chain was found in a study of cytomegalovirus exposure and HLA in healthy donors. Background on the study: In an early release, HLA-typed donors contributed 75 million to 85 million unique TCR sequences.

The study's findings and limits: Earlier findings revealed that most TCR beta V segments proved productive either about 90% or about 30% of the time.

About this clone itself: Its antigen is unknown.

V was pared by 6 bases and J by 6 bases, with 8 bases of the junction left unmatched. The CDR3 runs to 14 residues. Germline V gives CDR1 SEHNR, CDR2 FQNEAQ (reference sequence). Primers for the PCR totalled 60 Vbeta and 13 Jbeta. Data came from immunoSEQ multiplex PCR; TCRdb stores just in-frame clones and leaves some out. Seen here are 150,000 or so clones, under 80% observed once, and the top ten hold around 4%. The TCR originated in a man aged 18 to 29 in good health and CMV-seropositive. This rearrangement joins TRBV7-9 to TRBJ2-4; the match to TRBD2 covers 7 bases. The material sequenced was PBMCs. CDR3 DNA: TGTGCCAGCAGTAAAGACGGCGGGAGAAACATTCAGTACTTC. Translation gives CASSKDGGRNIQYF.